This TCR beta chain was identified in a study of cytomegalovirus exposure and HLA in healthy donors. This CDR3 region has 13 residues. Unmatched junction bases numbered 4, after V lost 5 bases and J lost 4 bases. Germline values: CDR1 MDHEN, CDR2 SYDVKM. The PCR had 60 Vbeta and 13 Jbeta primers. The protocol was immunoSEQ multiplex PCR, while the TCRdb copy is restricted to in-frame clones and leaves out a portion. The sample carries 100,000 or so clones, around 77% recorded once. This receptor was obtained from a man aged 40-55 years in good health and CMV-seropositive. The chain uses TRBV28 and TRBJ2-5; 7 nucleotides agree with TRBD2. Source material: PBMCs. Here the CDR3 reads CASSPLAGETQYF. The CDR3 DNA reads TGTGCCAGCAGTCCTTTAGCGGGAGAGACCCAGTACTTC.